What follows are 30 T cell receptor beta chains derived from one specimen sequenced in a study of identical twins. TCRdb recomputed calls from the 5' RACE reads with MiXCR, one row per CDR3 protein. The top ten hold 4% to 5.5% of the sample, which has 700,000 or so distinct CDR3 sequences, over 20% seen once. These sequences were also reported in another study, on T cells expressing NK-cell markers.

The material sequenced was PBMCs. The origin of the receptors is a woman younger than 30 in good health.

The gene calls are TRBV4-1 and TRBJ2-1; D is possibly TRBD1 or TRBD2 (5 bases each). Germline CDR1 reads MGHRA; CDR2 reads YSYEKL. The ends were cut back, 3 bases at V and 9 bases at J, with 21 bases in the middle. CDR3 length: 16 residues. The CDR3 loop is CASSHLPVRGPREQFF. In DNA, the CDR3 is TGCGCCAGCAGCCACCTGCCTGTTCGGGGACCACGTGAGCAGTTCTTC.

This clonotype was counted between two and nine times. V usage is TRBV11-2 and J usage is TRBJ2-3; a possible D gene is TRBD1 (5 bases). V was clipped by 2 bases and J by 3 bases, with 9 bases between them. The CDR3 extends over 14 amino acids. The germline V gene has CDR1 SGHAT and CDR2 FQNNGV. Here the CDR3 DNA reads TGTGCCAGCAGCTTATTTCAGGGTACAGATACGCAGTATTTT. Residues: CASSLFQGTDTQYF.

The rearrangement uses TRBV7-6 and TRBJ2-1; no definite D call. The CDR3 loop spans 13 amino acids. Germline lookup yields CDR1 SGHVS and CDR2 FNYEAQ. V gave up 0 bases and J gave up 10 bases, with 10 bases separating them. The CDR3 protein is CASSLASIGEQFF. The CDR3 DNA sequence: TGTGCCAGCAGCTTAGCCTCTATCGGGGAGCAGTTCTTC.

This clonotype was recorded at least ten times. The rearrangement joins TRBV20-1 to TRBJ2-1; TRBD1 agrees at 8 bases. Trimming took 4 bases from V and 8 from J; bases not matched to a gene: 10. CDR1 and CDR2 from the germline V gene are DFQATT and SNEGSKA (reference sequence). The CDR3 is 14 residues long. CDR3 residues: CSAIPGTGIDEQFF. The CDR3 bases are TGCAGTGCTATACCCGGGACAGGTATCGATGAGCAGTTCTTC.

This chain links TRBV7-2 with TRBJ1-6; D is perhaps TRBD1 (5 bases). V gave up 0 bases and J gave up 4 bases, with 7 bases separating them. Germline V gene lookup returns CDR1 SGHTA and CDR2 FQGNSA. The CDR3 is 15 amino acids. CDR3: CASSLAAGYNSPLHF. CDR3 nucleotides: TGTGCCAGCAGCTTAGCGGCAGGGTATAATTCACCCCTCCACTTT.

V usage is TRBV6-1 and J usage is TRBJ1-5; D not certain. V was cut by 6 bases and J by 4 bases, with 10 bases left in between. Germline CDR1 and CDR2: MNHNS and SASEGT. This CDR3 contains 13 residues. The CDR3 sequence is CASSRVPNQPQHF. DNA for the CDR3: TGTGCCAGCAGCCGAGTCCCGAATCAGCCCCAGCATTTT.

CDR3 protein: CASSHGTYLAGGYTF. CDR3 DNA: TGTGCCAGCAGTCACGGGACCTACCTTGCGGGTGGCTACACCTTC. The gene calls are TRBV12-3 or TRBV12-4 and TRBJ1-2, with TRBD1 as a possible D gene (5 bases). The CDR3 loop spans 15 amino acids. Trimming shortened V by 5 bases and J by 7 bases, and 20 bases separated the two germline ends.

This clonotype was counted between two and nine times. The gene calls are TRBV29-1 and TRBJ2-2; maybe TRBD2 (7 bases). CDR1 and CDR2 from the germline V gene are SQVTM and ANQGSEA. Trimming pared 4 bases from V and 5 bases from J, leaving 14 bases between. This CDR3 contains 14 residues. In nucleotides, the CDR3 is TGCAGCGTTGTCCGGGGGGCCTCTACCGGGGAGCTGTTTTTT. It specifies CSVVRGASTGELFF.

This clonotype was seen at least ten times. This chain links TRBV9 with TRBJ2-3, with D possibly matching TRBD1 (6 bases). Germline V CDR1 and CDR2: SGDLS, YYNGEE. The ends were cut back, 6 bases at V and 0 bases at J, with 17 bases in the middle. The CDR3 is 16 residues long. The CDR3 loop is CASTTEGDSSTDTQYF. DNA of the CDR3: TGTGCCAGCACCACCGAGGGGGATTCTAGCACAGATACGCAGTATTTT.

This chain connects TRBV3-1 to TRBJ2-7; D is perhaps TRBD2 (7 bases). The CDR3 sequence is 13 residues long. Trimming stripped 1 base from V and 9 bases from J, with 13 bases between. The germline V gene has CDR1 LGHDT and CDR2 YNNKEL (reference sequence). The CDR3 reads CASSQGLAQGQYF. The CDR3 coding sequence is TGTGCCAGCAGCCAAGGACTAGCACAGGGGCAGTACTTC.

The chain carries TRBV9 and TRBJ2-1, with 12 bases that match TRBD2. CDR1 and CDR2 from the germline V gene are SGDLS and YYNGEE. Trimming cost V 0 bases and J 4 bases; bases outside gene matches: 2. CDR3 size: 16 residues. The CDR3 region has the DNA TGTGCCAGCAGCGTAGGAGGGACTAGCGGGTACAATGAGCAGTTCTTC. Its translation is CASSVGGTSGYNEQFF.

V is TRBV4-1 and J is TRBJ1-5; TRBD1 is a possible D gene (6 bases). This CDR3 is 14 amino acids long. The V end lost 3 bases, the J end lost 6 bases, and 12 bases lay between the germline ends. The V gene's germline CDR1 is MGHRA and CDR2 YSYEKL. The CDR3 DNA follows: TGCGCCAGCAGCCACTACAGGGAAGGTCAGCCCCAGCATTTT. The encoded protein is CASSHYREGQPQHF.

V usage is TRBV7-9 and J usage is TRBJ2-5; 14 bases are a match to TRBD2. From germline, CDR1 is SEHNR and CDR2 FQNEAQ (reference sequence). J was trimmed by 5 bases and V by 5 bases; bases with no gene match: 4. This CDR3 comprises 15 residues. CDR3 amino acids: CASSGGTSGSETQYF. The DNA of the CDR3 is TGTGCCAGCAGCGGCGGGACTAGCGGGAGTGAGACCCAGTACTTC. The full variable domain, completed using reference TRBV7-9 and TRBJ2-5, is DTGVSQNPRHKITKRGQNVTFRCDPISEHNRLYWYRQTLGQGPEFLTYFQNEAQLEKSRLLSDRFSAERPKGSFSTLEIQRTEQGDSAMYLCASSGGTSGSETQYFGPGTRLLVL.

This chain uses TRBV29-1 with TRBJ2-5; tentatively, D is TRBD2 (6 bases). V was pared by 7 bases and J by 0 bases, with 15 bases between. The CDR3 spans 14 residues. From germline, CDR1 is SQVTM and CDR2 ANQGSEA. CDR3 in amino acids: CSGPSGGYQETQYF. CDR3 bases: TGCAGCGGGCCCAGCGGAGGGTACCAAGAGACCCAGTACTTC.

This clonotype has more than one count but fewer than ten. J is TRBJ1-4 and V is TRBV12-3 or TRBV12-4, with a possible D match to TRBD1 (5 bases). This CDR3 contains 11 residues. V was shortened by 6 bases and J by 10 bases, with 9 bases between the two germline ends. CDR3 coding DNA: TGTGCCAGCAGCACCGGGACAAAACTGTTTTTT. Protein product: CASSTGTKLFF.

This chain joins TRBV20-1 and TRBJ1-5, with D unresolved. The CDR3 totals 14 residues. Trimming shortened V by 6 bases and J by 4 bases, and 16 bases separated the two germline ends. Germline V gives CDR1 DFQATT, CDR2 SNEGSKA (reference sequence). DNA of the CDR3: TGCAGTGCCGGTGGGATCGGTTCAAATCAGCCCCAGCATTTT. Residues: CSAGGIGSNQPQHF.

This clonotype was found a few times. This chain uses TRBV5-1 with TRBJ2-7, with 12 bases fitting TRBD1. This CDR3 is 15 amino acids long. Germline CDR1 and CDR2: SGHRS and YFSETQ. The J segment lost 3 bases and the V segment lost 3 bases, leaving 4 bases of the junction unmatched. CDR3 protein: CASSSGTGGFYEQYF. The DNA for the CDR3 is TGCGCCAGCAGCTCCGGGACAGGGGGCTTCTACGAGCAGTACTTC.

The V and J genes are TRBV7-2 and TRBJ2-7; tentatively, D is TRBD1 or TRBD2 (6 bases each). Trimming cost V 1 base and J 2 bases, with 12 bases left between them. The V gene's germline CDR1 is SGHTA and CDR2 FQGNSA. This CDR3 contains 15 residues. CDR3 in amino acids: CASSLGGGHPYEQYF. In DNA form, the CDR3 reads TGTGCCAGCAGCTTAGGAGGGGGGCACCCCTACGAGCAGTACTTC.

This clonotype showed up just a few times. The chain has TRBV20-1 and TRBJ2-3; 9 positions match TRBD2. With V trimmed by 1 base and J by 1 base, 0 bases remained unmatched. Looked up from germline, CDR1 is DFQATT and CDR2 is SNEGSKA (reference sequence). This CDR3 has 14 residues. As DNA, the CDR3 is TGCAGTGCTAGAGGGACTAGCGGCACAGATACGCAGTATTTT. This sequence encodes CSARGTSGTDTQYF.

This clonotype was found a few times. The chain has TRBV24-1 and TRBJ2-5, with a weak D call TRBD1 (5 bases). From germline, CDR1 is KGHDR and CDR2 SFDVKD. The CDR3 is made up of 13 amino acids. Trimming took 3 bases from V and 6 from J, leaving 10 bases between them. CDR3 region: CATSDNAGKTQYF. CDR3 nucleotide sequence: TGTGCCACCAGTGATAATGCAGGGAAGACCCAGTACTTC.

This clonotype was counted at least ten times. V gene TRBV20-1 combines with J gene TRBJ1-5, with unresolved D. The CDR3 consists of 13 residues. Germline V gene data show CDR1 as DFQATT and CDR2 as SNEGSKA (reference sequence). Trimming pared 1 base from V and 7 bases from J, leaving 11 bases between. The DNA for the CDR3 is TGCAGTGCTAGAGCGGGCCAAGGGCAGCCCCAGCATTTT. It is translated as CSARAGQGQPQHF.

The chain is built from TRBV7-2 and TRBJ2-3, with 7 nucleotides matching TRBD2. This CDR3 has 15 amino acids. The trim removed 5 bases at V and 6 bases at J, leaving 11 bases unmatched. In germline, CDR1 is SGHTA, CDR2 FQGNSA. The CDR3 here is CASSKEGTTGDTQYF. In nucleotides, the CDR3 is TGTGCCAGCAGCAAAGAGGGGACTACCGGGGATACGCAGTATTTT.

The V and J genes are TRBV5-1 and TRBJ2-3, with 10 bases identical to TRBD2. The junction had 9 bases not matched to a gene; V was cut back by 2 bases and J by 9 bases. Germline CDR1 SGHRS, CDR2 YFSETQ. The CDR3 is made up of 15 amino acids. CDR3 protein: CASSFRTSGIDTQYF. For the CDR3, the DNA is TGCGCCAGCAGCTTCCGGACTAGCGGCATCGACACGCAGTATTTT. Filled out from reference TRBV5-1 and TRBJ2-3, the complete variable domain reads KAGVTQTPRYLIKTRGQQVTLSCSPISGHRSVSWYQQTPGQGLQFLFEYFSETQRNKGNFPGRFSGRQFSNSRSEMNVSTLELGDSALYLCASSFRTSGIDTQYFGPGTRLTVL.

This sequence joins TRBV27 and TRBJ2-7, with D unclear. Deletions cut 0 bases from V and 3 bases from J, with 12 bases between. Germline values: CDR1 MNHEY, CDR2 SMNVEV (reference sequence). The CDR3 contains 15 residues. The CDR3 spells CASSLSPLLDYEQYF. Here the CDR3 DNA reads TGTGCCAGCAGTTTATCGCCACTGTTAGACTACGAGCAGTACTTC.

This chain joins TRBV4-3 and TRBJ2-1; 13 bases agree with TRBD2. Germline V gene data show CDR1 as LGHNA and CDR2 as YSLEER. With 5 bases clipped from V and 3 bases from J, the junction kept 7 bases outside the gene matches. The CDR3 length is 17 residues. The CDR3 loop is CASSGRLAGGFYNEQFF. CDR3 sequence (DNA): TGCGCCAGCAGCGGCCGACTAGCGGGAGGATTCTACAATGAGCAGTTCTTC.

This clonotype was seen a handful of times. The chain joins TRBV7-2 to TRBJ2-4, with 7 bases lining up with TRBD1. V lost 5 bases and J lost 7; bases outside the gene matches: 5. The germline V gene encodes CDR1 SGHTA and CDR2 FQGNSA. This CDR3 has 13 residues. The CDR3 DNA reads TGTGCCAGCAGCCCCGACAGGGACAACATTCAGTACTTC. Translating gives CASSPDRDNIQYF.

This clonotype was seen a handful of times. The CDR3 loop reads CASSITQGVHEQYF. In nucleotides, the CDR3 is TGTGCCAGTAGTATTACACAGGGAGTCCACGAGCAGTACTTC. The V and J genes are TRBV19 and TRBJ2-7; possible D gene TRBD1, 6 bases. Germline V gene data show CDR1 as LNHDA and CDR2 as SQIVND (reference sequence). V lost 3 bases and J 5 bases, leaving 14 bases between the germline ends. The CDR3 runs to 14 residues.

V usage is TRBV12-3 or TRBV12-4 and J usage is TRBJ2-1, with no clear D. The V gene lost 3 bases and the J gene lost 6 bases, with 9 bases spanning the gap. The CDR3 has 13 amino acids. This CDR3 reads CASSLKVPNEQFF. The CDR3 coding sequence is TGTGCCAGCAGTTTGAAGGTTCCCAATGAGCAGTTCTTC.

The chain has TRBV20-1 and TRBJ2-7, with D perhaps TRBD1 (5 bases). Trimming took off 4 bases at V and 4 bases at J, with 17 bases between the two ends. Germline CDR1 and CDR2: DFQATT and SNEGSKA (reference sequence). The CDR3 covers 14 residues. CDR3 region: CSAMRRGRGYEQYF. CDR3 nucleotide sequence: TGCAGTGCTATGAGGAGAGGAAGGGGATACGAGCAGTACTTC.

This clonotype was seen more than once but under ten times. The chain employs TRBV3-1 and TRBJ2-1; 11 nucleotides line up with TRBD2. Germline CDR1 is LGHDT and CDR2 is YNNKEL (reference sequence). The CDR3 totals 17 residues. Trimming took 10 bases from V and 9 from J; bases not matched to a gene: 20. The CDR3 protein is CATCKEVAGGPGSEQFF. In DNA, the CDR3 is TGTGCCACCTGCAAAGAGGTAGCGGGGGGGCCTGGTAGTGAGCAGTTCTTC.